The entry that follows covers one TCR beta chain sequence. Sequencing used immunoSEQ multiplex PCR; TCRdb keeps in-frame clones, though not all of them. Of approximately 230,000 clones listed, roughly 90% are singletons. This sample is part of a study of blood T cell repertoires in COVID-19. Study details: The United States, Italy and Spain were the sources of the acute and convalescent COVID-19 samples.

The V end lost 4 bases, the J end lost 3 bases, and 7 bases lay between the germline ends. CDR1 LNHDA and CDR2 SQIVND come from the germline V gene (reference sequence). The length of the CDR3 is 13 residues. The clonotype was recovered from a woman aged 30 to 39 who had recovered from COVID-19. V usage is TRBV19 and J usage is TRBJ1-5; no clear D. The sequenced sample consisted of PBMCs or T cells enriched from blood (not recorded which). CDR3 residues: CASSKTDNQPQHF. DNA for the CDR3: TGTGCCAGTAGTAAGACTGACAATCAGCCCCAGCATTTT.